Included here is one TCR beta chain sequence, with context. Antigen unknown. This sample is drawn from a study of post-analysis software for immune sequencing data. Study-wide background: Relapsing-remitting, secondary progressive and progressive-relapsing courses of multiple sclerosis were included.

Broader study findings: Multiple sclerosis patients had significantly lower normalized Chao1 diversity than controls. F measure clustering grouped samples strongly by preparation batch.

Every TCR beta cDNA library bore unique molecular identifiers. One entry per CDR3 protein results from TCRdb running MiXCR on the PCR reads. In the table there are fewer than 900,000 distinct CDR3 sequences, more than 45% of which are singletons. Sequencing input: blood. This clonotype was sampled from a girl aged 5-17 years with multiple sclerosis.

CDR3 in DNA: TGTGCCAGCAGCGAAAATAGCGGGGCACGGTTCTTC. This sequence encodes CASSENSGARFF. This chain uses TRBV7-2 with TRBJ2-1, with 8 bases fitting TRBD2. This CDR3 contains 12 residues. The germline gives CDR1 SGHTA, CDR2 FQGNSA. Losses at the gene ends were 5 bases for V and 15 bases for J; bases not matched to a gene: 9.